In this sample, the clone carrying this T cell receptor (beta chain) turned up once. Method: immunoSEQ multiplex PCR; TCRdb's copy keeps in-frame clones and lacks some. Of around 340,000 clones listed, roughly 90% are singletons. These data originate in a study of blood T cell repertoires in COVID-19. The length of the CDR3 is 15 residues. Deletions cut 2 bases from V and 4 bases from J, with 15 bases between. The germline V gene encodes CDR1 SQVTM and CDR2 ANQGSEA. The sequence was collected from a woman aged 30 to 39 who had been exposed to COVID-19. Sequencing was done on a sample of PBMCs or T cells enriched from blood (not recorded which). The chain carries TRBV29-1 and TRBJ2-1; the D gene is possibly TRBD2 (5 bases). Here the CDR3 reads CSVESLHRGYNEQFF. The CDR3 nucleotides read TGCAGCGTTGAAAGCCTCCATCGGGGATACAATGAGCAGTTCTTC.